This TCR beta chain is from a study of cytomegalovirus exposure and HLA in healthy donors. From germline, CDR1 is LNHNV and CDR2 YYDKDF (reference sequence). The length of the CDR3 is 15 residues. The ends lost 1 base at V and 1 base at J; junction bases unmatched: 2. PCR used 60 Vbeta primers and 13 Jbeta primers. Some clones are missing from TCRdb's copy, which holds only in-frame ones; the method was immunoSEQ multiplex PCR. Among about 200,000 clones listed, 80% to 85% were seen once. V and J are TRBV15 and TRBJ1-1; 8 nucleotides agree with TRBD1. Sequences were obtained from PBMCs. The clonotype originates from a woman between 45 and 60 years old in good health and CMV-seropositive. In DNA form, the CDR3 reads TGTGCCACCAGCAGAGGGGGACAGGCGAACACTGAAGCTTTCTTT. This translates into CATSRGGQANTEAFF. The full variable domain, its missing parts supplied by reference TRBV15 and TRBJ1-1, is DAMVIQNPRYQVTQFGKPVTLSCSQTLNHNVMYWYQQKSSQAPKLLFHYYDKDFNNEADTPDNFQSRRPNTSFCFLDIRSPGLGDTAMYLCATSRGGQANTEAFFGQGTRLTVV.